This entry lists 24 T cell receptor beta chains sequenced from one sample in a study of PD-1 blockade in classical Hodgkin lymphoma. Every patient relapsed after autologous stem cell transplantation, and brentuximab vedotin exposure varied. Data came from immunoSEQ multiplex PCR; TCRdb stores just in-frame clones and leaves some out. The sample has more than 50,000 clones; around 75% are singletons. Sequencing used peripheral blood mononuclear cells (PBMCs), obtained before the second cycle of nivolumab. The origin of the receptors is a human donor with classical Hodgkin lymphoma.

This clone was picked up one time. The rearrangement links TRBV11-1 to TRBJ2-3; the D gene is possibly TRBD2 (5 bases). Per germline, CDR1 SGHAT and CDR2 FQDESV (reference sequence). This CDR3 region has 13 residues. V was trimmed by 8 bases and J by 6 bases, leaving 15 bases between them. CDR3 region: CASLLSGIDTQYF. The DNA for the CDR3 is TGTGCCAGCCTGCTTTCGGGGATTGATACGCAGTATTTT.

DNA for the CDR3: TGTGCCAGCAGCTTGGGTGCACAGGGAAACACCATATATTTT. This sequence encodes CASSLGAQGNTIYF. The chain is built from TRBV5-4 and TRBJ1-3; D uncertain. The CDR3 contains 14 residues. Per the germline V gene, CDR1 is SGHNT and CDR2 is YYREEE (reference sequence). V lost 0 bases and J lost 4, with 8 bases in between.

The J gene is TRBJ1-4, the V gene TRBV2, with a possible D match to TRBD1 (5 bases). The V end lost 8 bases, the J end lost 4 bases, and 14 bases lay between the germline ends. Germline CDR1 SNHLY, CDR2 FYNNEI. CDR3 size: 14 residues. CDR3: CASGSGGNNEKLFF. CDR3 sequence (DNA): TGTGCCAGCGGGTCGGGGGGGAATAATGAAAAACTGTTTTTT.

This clone was picked up a small number of times. V usage is TRBV29-1 and J usage is TRBJ1-1, with D perhaps TRBD1 (6 bases). Trimming stripped 6 bases from V and 4 bases from J, with 15 bases between. The CDR3 is 13 amino acids. Germline CDR1 and CDR2: SQVTM and ANQGSEA. This CDR3 is CSVLATGSTEAFF. The CDR3 DNA reads TGCAGCGTGCTGGCCACAGGGAGCACTGAAGCTTTCTTT.

This clone was counted between two and nine times. J is TRBJ1-3 and V is TRBV11-2, with no clear D. Germline-derived CDR1 and CDR2 are SGHAT and FQNNGV. V was trimmed by 8 bases and J by 2 bases, leaving 13 bases between them. The CDR3 covers 14 residues. The CDR3 loop is CASGGPIPGNTIYF. CDR3 nucleotides: TGTGCCAGCGGAGGGCCCATCCCTGGAAACACCATATATTTT.

V is TRBV6-1 and J is TRBJ1-1; D call uncertain. V shed 0 bases and J shed 4 bases, with 15 bases lying between them. Germline CDR1 and CDR2: MNHNS and SASEGT. The CDR3 extends over 16 amino acids. The CDR3 DNA is TGTGCCAGCAGTGAAGCGCACCAGACGTCGGGCACTGAAGCTTTCTTT. It is translated as CASSEAHQTSGTEAFF.

This chain joins TRBV11-1 and TRBJ1-2; 7 nucleotides align to TRBD1. The trim removed 5 bases at V and 2 bases at J, leaving 5 bases unmatched. The germline V gene has CDR1 SGHAT and CDR2 FQDESV (reference sequence). The CDR3 length is 14 residues. CDR3 in amino acids: CASSPGTANYGYTF. The CDR3 region has the DNA TGTGCCAGCAGCCCTGGGACAGCGAACTATGGCTACACCTTC.

V usage is TRBV4-2 and J usage is TRBJ1-3, with D tentatively TRBD1 (5 bases). Germline CDR1 LGHNA, CDR2 YNFKEQ. V lost 8 bases and J 1 base, leaving 21 bases between the germline ends. The CDR3 consists of 17 residues. CDR3 in DNA: TGTGCCAGCTCAAAGGAGGGGACGGTTAGATCTGGAAACACCATATATTTT. It specifies CASSKEGTVRSGNTIYF.

The chain uses TRBV11-2 and TRBJ1-6; D is uncertain. Germline V gene sequence: CDR1 SGHAT, CDR2 FQNNGV. V shed 5 bases and J shed 10 bases, with 18 bases lying between them. This CDR3 is built from 15 residues. This CDR3 is CASSLGQGYRSPLHF. Written as DNA, the CDR3 is TGTGCCAGCAGCCTGGGCCAAGGCTACCGATCACCCCTCCACTTT.

The chain recombines TRBV12-5 with TRBJ2-1; D is uncertain. The V and J ends lost 5 bases and 2 bases respectively, with 10 bases between them. The CDR3 contains 14 residues. CDR1 is LGHNT, CDR2 FRNRAP, per germline. CDR3 DNA: TGTGCTAGTGGTCCCCCCGGGCCCTACAATGAGCAGTTCTTC. Its translation: CASGPPGPYNEQFF.

This chain joins TRBV7-8 and TRBJ2-3; 7 bases fit TRBD2. J lost 6 bases, V lost 4 bases, and 7 bases had no gene match. The germline gives CDR1 SGHVS, CDR2 FQNEAQ. The CDR3 sequence is 14 residues long. CDR3 sequence (DNA): TGTGCCAGCAGCTACGGGGGGTACAGGGATACGCAGTATTTT. It translates to CASSYGGYRDTQYF.

The chain has TRBV2 and TRBJ2-2, with 8 bases that match TRBD1. This CDR3 has 16 residues. CDR1 and CDR2 from the germline V gene are SNHLY and FYNNEI. After removal of 4 bases from V and 1 base from J, the junction contained 5 bases not matched to a gene. This chain's CDR3 is CASSGQGIKNTGELFF. In DNA, the CDR3 is TGTGCCAGCAGTGGACAGGGGATTAAGAACACCGGGGAGCTGTTTTTT.

V usage is TRBV5-6 and J usage is TRBJ2-1, with TRBD2 matching over 8 bases. In germline, CDR1 is SGHDT, CDR2 YYEEEE. V lost 0 bases to trimming and J lost 2 bases; unmatched junction nucleotides: 4. The length of the CDR3 is 16 residues. The CDR3 sequence is CASSLGVSGAYNEQFF. As DNA, the CDR3 is TGTGCCAGCAGCTTGGGGGTTAGCGGGGCCTACAATGAGCAGTTCTTC.

The V call is TRBV4-2, the J call TRBJ2-1; D gene uncertain. Trimming shortened V by 4 bases and J by 3 bases, and 4 bases separated the two germline ends. This CDR3 is 12 amino acids long. Germline V lookup: CDR1 LGHNA, CDR2 YNFKEQ. The CDR3 spells CASSLHYNEQFF. The CDR3 region has the DNA TGTGCCAGCAGCCTACACTACAATGAGCAGTTCTTC.

Comments on this clone: One end of the junction varies from germline; a read error may be responsible. The V gene is TRBV7-7, the J gene TRBJ1-4; TRBD1 is a possible D gene (6 bases). Germline V CDR1 and CDR2: SSHAT, FNYEAQ (reference sequence). CDR3 length equals 13 residues. CDR3: CASSLAGGEKLFF. The CDR3 nucleotides are TGTGCTAGCAGCTTAGCCGGGGGCGAAAAACTGTTTTTT.

The CDR3, as DNA: TGCAGCGTTGCTCTAACGGAGAACACTGAAGCTTTCTTT. This translates into CSVALTENTEAFF. This chain links TRBV29-1 with TRBJ1-1; D remains ambiguous. With 4 bases removed from V and 1 base from J, the gap between germline ends came to 10 bases. The germline V gene has CDR1 SQVTM and CDR2 ANQGSEA. CDR3 size: 13 residues.

This clone came up a few times. CDR3 protein: CAWRGLASGELFF. CDR3 DNA sequence: TGTGCCTGGAGGGGGCTTGCGTCCGGGGAGCTGTTTTTT. The chain uses TRBV30 and TRBJ2-2; D might be TRBD1 (5 bases). This CDR3 comprises 13 residues. The germline V gene encodes CDR1 GTSNPN and CDR2 SVGIG (reference sequence). Trimming removed 3 bases from V and 6 bases from J, with 11 bases in between.

CDR3 DNA: TGCGCCAGCAGCCCTCAGGGCGCTGAAGCTTTCTTT. Residues: CASSPQGAEAFF. This chain connects TRBV5-1 to TRBJ1-1; perhaps TRBD1 as D (5 bases). The germline gives CDR1 SGHRS, CDR2 YFSETQ. The CDR3 length is 12 residues. Trimming left V 4 bases short and J 6 bases short, with 10 bases between.

V is TRBV7-2 and J is TRBJ2-5; 9 bases are shared with TRBD1. The trim removed 5 bases at V and 4 bases at J, leaving 8 bases unmatched. Per germline, CDR1 SGHTA and CDR2 FQGNSA. This CDR3 contains 15 residues. The CDR3 here is CASSDGQGPSETQYF. CDR3 nucleotides: TGTGCCAGCAGCGACGGACAGGGGCCATCAGAGACCCAGTACTTC.

The CDR3 reads CASSYGGNTEAFF. The CDR3 DNA follows: TGTGCCAGCAGTTACGGGGGTAACACTGAAGCTTTCTTT. The V call is TRBV6-5, the J call TRBJ1-1; tentative D call: TRBD1 (5 bases). The CDR3 is 13 amino acids. Germline CDR1 reads MNHEY; CDR2 reads SVGAGI. The V end was cut by 2 bases, the J end by 2 bases, with 6 bases between.

The V call is TRBV2, the J call TRBJ2-5, with 8 positions matching TRBD1. The CDR3 is made up of 16 amino acids. Unmatched junction bases numbered 7, after V lost 3 bases and J lost 1 base. From germline, CDR1 is SNHLY and CDR2 FYNNEI. CDR3 nucleotide sequence: TGTGCCAGCAGTGATGGGACAGGATGGGGCCAAGAGACCCAGTACTTC. Residues: CASSDGTGWGQETQYF.

The chain has TRBV6-4 and TRBJ1-3; D might be TRBD1 (6 bases). CDR3 length: 14 residues. Germline loops: CDR1 MRHNA, CDR2 SNTAGT. V lost 7 bases and J lost 2, with 12 bases in between. In nucleotides, the CDR3 is TGTGCCAGCACCCCAACAGGGACTGGAAACACCATATATTTT. This translates into CASTPTGTGNTIYF.

This clone was observed a few times. V gene TRBV13 combines with J gene TRBJ1-6, with a tentative D call TRBD1 (5 bases). V lost 2 bases, J lost 7 bases, and 6 bases lay in between. The germline gives CDR1 PRHDT, CDR2 FYEKMQ (reference sequence). The CDR3 has 13 amino acids. This CDR3 reads CASSLWGNSPLHF. As DNA, the CDR3 is TGTGCCAGCAGCTTATGGGGGAATTCACCCCTCCACTTT.

The chain is built from TRBV5-1 and TRBJ2-7, with D possibly TRBD2 on 7 matching bases. Germline V gene sequence: CDR1 SGHRS, CDR2 YFSETQ. The CDR3 runs 15 residues. The V end was cut by 1 base, the J end by 1 base, with 12 bases between. CDR3 in DNA: TGCGCCAGCAGCTTGAGGGGGGGCGGGTCCTACGAGCAGTACTTC. Amino acids: CASSLRGGGSYEQYF.